This TCR beta chain was captured in a study of T cells in Graves' hyperthyroidism and ophthalmopathy. Concerning this clonotype: As yet, its antigen is unknown.

There were TCR beta CDR3 regions amplified from RNA transcripts. HTBI primers were used for first-round RT-PCR of the TCR CDR3. A single record per CDR3 protein comes from TCRdb applying MiXCR to the multiplex PCR reads. This sample has about 640,000 distinct CDR3 sequences; 20% to 25% occur once, and the top ten carry roughly a third. The CDR3 has 13 residues. The V gene's germline CDR1 is SEHNR and CDR2 FQNEAQ (reference sequence). V lost 4 bases and J lost 5, with 9 bases in between. Points from the study as a whole: Most thyroid clonotypes expanded above 0.001 appeared in blood too.

This receptor was obtained from a young man with Graves' ophthalmopathy. J is TRBJ1-5 and V is TRBV7-9, with a possible D match to TRBD1 (6 bases). Material for sequencing was blood. Here the CDR3 reads CASSSQGDQPQHF. In DNA, the CDR3 is TGTGCCAGCAGCTCACAGGGAGATCAGCCCCAGCATTTT. The full variable domain, completed using reference TRBV7-9 and TRBJ1-5, is DTGVSQNPRHKITKRGQNVTFRCDPISEHNRLYWYRQTLGQGPEFLTYFQNEAQLEKSRLLSDRFSAERPKGSFSTLEIQRTEQGDSAMYLCASSSQGDQPQHFGDGTRLSIL.